Presented here are 13 T cell receptor beta chains from one specimen sequenced in a study of blood T cell repertoires in COVID-19. Assay used: immunoSEQ multiplex PCR; TCRdb lists only in-frame clones, some missing. The table has approximately 180,000 clones, around 89% seen once. Sequenced material: peripheral blood. These receptors all stem from a man aged 40-50 years with active or convalescent COVID-19.

This clone was detected once. The J gene is TRBJ2-3, the V gene TRBV5-4; 9 bases align to TRBD2. The CDR3 length is 17 residues. The J segment lost 1 base and the V segment lost 6 bases, leaving 12 bases of the junction unmatched. Looked up from germline, CDR1 is SGHNT and CDR2 is YYREEE (reference sequence). The CDR3 DNA reads as TGTGCCAGCATGAACAGCGGGAGGCGACCGGGCACAGATACGCAGTATTTT. It specifies CASMNSGRRPGTDTQYF.

The V gene is TRBV5-5, the J gene TRBJ2-2, with 13 bases matching TRBD2. Germline loops: CDR1 SGHKS, CDR2 YYEKEE (reference sequence). V shed 4 bases, J shed 4 bases, and the junction held 4 bases outside the gene matches. This CDR3 spans 16 amino acids. CDR3: CASSPGLAGATGELFF. CDR3 nucleotide sequence: TGTGCCAGCAGCCCCGGACTAGCGGGGGCCACCGGGGAGCTGTTTTTT. Supplemented by reference TRBV5-5 and TRBJ2-2, the full variable domain reads DAGVTQSPTHLIKTRGQQVTLRCSPISGHKSVSWYQQVLGQGPQFIFQYYEKEERGRGNFPDRFSARQFPNYSSELNVNALLLGDSALYLCASSPGLAGATGELFFGEGSRLTVL.

The chain recombines TRBV2 with TRBJ2-2, with 8 bases that match TRBD2. The germline CDR1 and CDR2 sequences are SNHLY and FYNNEI. The CDR3 has 13 residues. J gave up 6 bases and V 7 bases, and 4 bases lay outside the gene matches. The CDR3 reads CASNGGAAGELFF. The DNA of the CDR3 is TGTGCCAGCAACGGGGGGGCCGCCGGGGAGCTGTTTTTT.

This chain joins TRBV30 and TRBJ1-1; D possibly corresponds to TRBD1 (5 bases). Trimming stripped 4 bases from V and 8 bases from J, with 17 bases between. The CDR3 sequence is 13 residues long. The germline gives CDR1 GTSNPN, CDR2 SVGIG (reference sequence). The DNA of the CDR3 is TGTGCCTGGACCACGACAAGGAAGGGGGAAGCTTTCTTT. Protein: CAWTTTRKGEAFF. The whole variable domain, remainder taken from reference TRBV30 and TRBJ1-1, is SQTIHQWPATLVQPVGSPLSLECTVEGTSNPNLYWYRQAAGRGLQLLFYSVGIGQISSEVPQNLSASRPQDRQFILSSKKLLLSDSGFYLCAWTTTRKGEAFFGQGTRLTVV.

The chain carries TRBV25-1 and TRBJ1-5; D is unclear. Germline V gene sequence: CDR1 MGHDK, CDR2 SYGVNS. V gave up 1 base and J gave up 7 bases, with 11 bases separating them. The CDR3 has 14 residues. The CDR3 sequence is CASSESRVRQPQHF. The CDR3 DNA reads TGTGCCAGCAGTGAATCCCGGGTAAGACAGCCCCAGCATTTT. Full variable domain (missing parts from reference TRBV25-1 and TRBJ1-5): EADIYQTPRYLVIGTGKKITLECSQTMGHDKMYWYQQDPGMELHLIHYSYGVNSTEKGDLSSESTVSRIRTEHFPLTLESARPSHTSQYLCASSESRVRQPQHFGDGTRLSIL.

The chain is built from TRBV7-2 and TRBJ1-1; 7 nucleotides match TRBD1. Losses at the gene ends were 5 bases for V and 0 bases for J; bases not matched to a gene: 18. In germline, CDR1 is SGHTA, CDR2 FQGNSA. The CDR3 spans 19 residues. The CDR3 region has the DNA TGTGCCAGCAGCCTTGTAAGAGGGGGCGCGGAAGAGGTGAACACTGAAGCTTTCTTT. Amino acids: CASSLVRGGAEEVNTEAFF.

This sequence joins TRBV10-2 and TRBJ2-5; 12 bases match TRBD2. Germline trimming cut 7 bases from V and 7 bases from J; bases unmatched to any gene: 4. CDR1 is WSHSY and CDR2 is SAAADI in the germline V gene. This CDR3 contains 13 residues. CDR3 in DNA: TGCGCCAGCAAACCTAGCGGGGGGGGGACCCAGTACTTC. Protein sequence: CASKPSGGGTQYF.

This sequence joins TRBV6-1 and TRBJ1-2; 7 bases are a match to TRBD1. The CDR3 length is 16 residues. Germline-derived CDR1 and CDR2 are MNHNS and SASEGT. Losses at the gene ends were 2 bases for V and 0 bases for J; bases not matched to a gene: 6. CDR3 sequence (DNA): TGTGCCAGCAGTGAAATGACCGGGACAGCTAACTATGGCTACACCTTC. It encodes CASSEMTGTANYGYTF.

This rearrangement joins TRBV4-1 to TRBJ1-4; 7 bases line up with TRBD1. The CDR3 has 15 amino acids. Germline V gene sequence: CDR1 MGHRA, CDR2 YSYEKL. V shed 1 base and J 5 bases; nucleotides not matched to a gene: 4. Here the CDR3 reads CASSQAGQSNEKLFF. CDR3 bases: TGCGCCAGCAGCCAAGCGGGACAGAGCAATGAAAAACTGTTTTTT.

V and J are TRBV20-1 and TRBJ1-2; tentative D call: TRBD1 (6 bases). The V and J ends lost 4 bases and 6 bases respectively, with 9 bases between them. Germline V lookup: CDR1 DFQATT, CDR2 SNEGSKA (reference sequence). The CDR3 spans 11 residues. CDR3 in DNA: TGCAGTGCTACACACAGGGATGGCTACACCTTC. This translates into CSATHRDGYTF.

CDR3 amino acids: CASREGSSYEQYF. DNA for the CDR3: TGCGCCAGCAGAGAGGGTTCCTCCTACGAGCAGTACTTC. J is TRBJ2-7 and V is TRBV5-1; D may be TRBD2 (5 bases). V was pared by 5 bases and J by 0 bases, with 9 bases between. The CDR3 spans 13 residues. CDR1 and CDR2 (germline): SGHRS, YFSETQ.

The V gene is TRBV30, the J gene TRBJ1-2; perhaps TRBD1 as D (6 bases). The CDR3 totals 17 residues. The V end lost 3 bases, the J end lost 4 bases, and 24 bases lay between the germline ends. Germline CDR1 and CDR2: GTSNPN and SVGIG (reference sequence). The CDR3 nucleotides read TGTGCCTGGAGCAGAAACCCAGGGGAATCGCTAAGCTATGGCTACACCTTC. It specifies CAWSRNPGESLSYGYTF.

The chain combines TRBV5-1 with TRBJ2-3; D possibly corresponds to TRBD2 (6 bases). Germline V gene lookup returns CDR1 SGHRS and CDR2 YFSETQ. The CDR3 loop spans 17 amino acids. Trimming pared 4 bases from V and 1 base from J, leaving 19 bases between. CDR3 sequence: CASSRSESGLRTDTQYF. The CDR3 region has the DNA TGCGCCAGCAGCCGGAGCGAGAGCGGGCTACGCACAGATACGCAGTATTTT.